These 12 T cell receptor beta chains came from one sample sequenced in a study of blood T cell repertoires in COVID-19. The repertoire was sequenced with immunoSEQ multiplex PCR; TCRdb's copy has only in-frame clones and lacks some. The profile covers 250,000 to 300,000 clones, with more than 75% appearing a single time and about 7% taken by the ten largest. Sequenced input: PBMCs or T cells enriched from blood (not recorded which). All receptors come from a woman aged 45 to 65 who had been exposed to COVID-19.

The rearrangement joins TRBV10-1 to TRBJ1-2; D gene uncertain. Between the trimmed V and J ends, which lost 0 bases and 8 bases, there was a span of 10 bases. Germline V gene lookup returns CDR1 WNHNN and CDR2 SYGVQD (reference sequence). The CDR3 totals 13 residues. CDR3 region: CASSESMTRGYTF. As DNA, the CDR3 is TGCGCCAGCAGTGAGTCGATGACAAGAGGCTACACCTTC.

For the CDR3, the DNA is TGTGCCAGCAGTGACAGGGGAGGCTACACCTTC. Residues: CASSDRGGYTF. The V and J genes are TRBV6-4 and TRBJ1-2; D perhaps matches TRBD1 (5 bases). Germline loops: CDR1 MRHNA, CDR2 SNTAGT. Trimming shortened V by 2 bases and J by 8 bases, and 6 bases separated the two germline ends. The CDR3 loop spans 11 amino acids.

This sequence joins TRBV3-1 (or the pseudogene TRBV3-2) and TRBJ2-5; 8 bases agree with TRBD2. Germline CDR1 reads LGHDT; CDR2 reads YNNKEL (reference sequence). J lost 5 bases, V lost 4 bases, and 12 bases had no gene match. This CDR3 is built from 16 residues. The CDR3 DNA reads as TGTGCCAGCAGCCTCCGGGGTAGGCGGGGGGCGGAGACCCAGTACTTC. Protein product: CASSLRGRRGAETQYF.

Written as DNA, the CDR3 is TGTGCCAGCTCACCACTCTCAGGCACTGAAGCTTTCTTT. This gives the protein CASSPLSGTEAFF. V is TRBV18 and J is TRBJ1-1; D uncertain. CDR1 is KGHSH, CDR2 LQKENI, per germline. V dropped 1 base and J dropped 4 bases, with 7 bases sitting between them. The CDR3 is 13 residues long.

For this clone: The same CDR3 also results from other DNA sequences found in this sample. J is TRBJ1-1 and V is TRBV6-5; D is perhaps TRBD1 (6 bases). The CDR3 has 14 amino acids. V lost 2 bases, J lost 4 bases, and 11 bases lay in between. The germline CDR1 and CDR2 sequences are MNHEY and SVGAGI. This CDR3 reads CASSYGRGSTEAFF. The DNA for the CDR3 is TGTGCCAGCAGTTACGGCAGGGGTTCCACTGAAGCTTTCTTT.

This clone came up once. The genes are TRBV3-1 (or the pseudogene TRBV3-2) and TRBJ1-1, with D perhaps matching TRBD1 (5 bases). Germline loops: CDR1 LGHDT, CDR2 YNNKEL (reference sequence). The CDR3 has 13 residues. V lost 1 base to trimming and J lost 10 bases, with 13 bases between them. CDR3 sequence reads: CASSQGGRKRAFF. In DNA, the CDR3 is TGTGCCAGCAGCCAAGGGGGCAGAAAGAGAGCTTTCTTT.

Concerning this clone: One end of the junction varies from germline; a read error may be responsible. This chain connects TRBV19 to TRBJ2-7, with 11 positions matching TRBD1. Germline lookup yields CDR1 LNHDA and CDR2 SQIVND (reference sequence). The CDR3 runs to 15 residues. The CDR3 is CASSLEGQGAYEQYF. CDR3 in DNA: TGTGCCAGTAGTCTAGAGGGACAGGGGGCCTACGAGCAGTACTTC.

The rearrangement joins TRBV27 to TRBJ1-1; perhaps TRBD1 as D (6 bases). The CDR3 is made up of 13 amino acids. The V and J ends lost 5 bases and 10 bases respectively, with 17 bases between them. Germline-derived CDR1 and CDR2 are MNHEY and SMNVEV (reference sequence). The CDR3 sequence is CASSRVIQGRAFF. The CDR3 DNA reads TGTGCCAGCAGTCGGGTCATACAGGGACGAGCTTTCTTT.

The chain employs TRBV3-1 (or the pseudogene TRBV3-2) and TRBJ1-4; 10 nucleotides align to TRBD1. V lost 4 bases and J lost 7; bases outside the gene matches: 3. Germline V gene data show CDR1 as LGHDT and CDR2 as YNNKEL (reference sequence). The CDR3 has 14 amino acids. In DNA, the CDR3 is TGTGCCAGCAGCCTACGGACAGGGGGTGAAAAACTGTTTTTT. Amino acid sequence: CASSLRTGGEKLFF.

J is TRBJ1-4 and V is TRBV5-1, with D unclear. CDR1 SGHRS and CDR2 YFSETQ come from the germline V gene. The CDR3 consists of 11 residues. Deletions cut 5 bases from V and 8 bases from J, with 7 bases between. CDR3 region: CASRKEEKLFF. As DNA, the CDR3 is TGCGCCAGCAGAAAGGAGGAAAAACTGTTTTTT.

This chain connects TRBV12-3 or TRBV12-4 to TRBJ2-2; no clear D gene. The CDR3 has 12 residues. V was clipped by 5 bases and J by 4 bases, with 5 bases between them. CDR3 nucleotides: TGTGCCAGCAGTCGGGTCACCGGGGAGCTGTTTTTT. Protein sequence: CASSRVTGELFF.

This clone was seen only a few times. The J gene is TRBJ2-1, the V gene TRBV4-3; tentative D call: TRBD2 (6 bases). V was trimmed by 2 bases and J by 0 bases, leaving 14 bases between them. CDR1 and CDR2 from the germline V gene are LGHNA and YSLEER. CDR3 length: 17 amino acids. Here the CDR3 reads CASSQRPSGGSYNEQFF. CDR3 bases: TGCGCCAGCAGCCAAAGGCCTTCCGGGGGCTCCTACAATGAGCAGTTCTTC.